These T cell receptor beta chains were read from a single sample in a study of beta chain features in type 1 diabetes. The protocol was immunoSEQ multiplex PCR, while the TCRdb copy is restricted to in-frame clones and leaves out a portion. The sample includes about 160,000 clones, about 9.4% seen only once; the top ten take 0.4% to 0.55%. Sequenced input: central memory CD4+ T cells from blood. The source of these receptors is a man aged 30-40 years with type 1 diabetes. Each CDR3 is given without its conserved first and last residue. The order of the fields is clone size, V gene, CDR3 protein. Clone sizes are given selectively: once, few, many, or a class where the clone is expanded.

>few|TRBV30
ACHDRSSGNTIY
>.|TRBV5-4
ASSSGTSSYNEQF
>.|TRBV7-9
ASSFPRTGMMRELF
>few|TRBV7-9
ASSSVAGGETSGSDTQY
>.|TRBV2
ASNLAGGPDTGELF
>.|TRBV4-3
ASSQGTSGRPQADTQY
>.|TRBV18
ASSPRAGQGTEAF
>.|TRBV2
ASSGGQGSYEQY
>.|TRBV4-3
ASSHRTGNDEQF
>.|TRBV10-3
AISGSGSDDTQY
>few|TRBV4-2
ASSRPGVHNEQF
>.|TRBV28
ASSFVQRGETQY
>few|TRBV28
ASSFQGRDAF
>.|TRBV30
AWSDGGAYEQY
>.|TRBV28
ASSSSGKPYGYT
>.|TRBV6-1
ASSEGPFSGDRVNEKLF
>.|TRBV4-2
ASSQDRPRGTIY
>few|TRBV27
AKPREYEQY
>.|TRBV28
ASSPPTGNTGELF
>.|TRBV7-9
ASSLVASGVETQY
>few|TRBV27
ASSLMQGYEQY
>.|TRBV6-6
ASRITGFNTEAF